What follows are 13 T cell receptor beta chains derived from one specimen sequenced in a study of T cells after yellow fever vaccination. TCRdb called the 5' RACE reads again in MiXCR, with one record for every CDR3 protein. Seen here are about 49,000 distinct CDR3 sequences, roughly 7.3% observed once, and the top ten hold 28%. Sequencing used CD8+ T cells sorted from PBMCs, obtained approximately 16 days after the first yellow fever vaccination. The receptor set was obtained from a man between 18 and 35 years old who received the YFV17D yellow fever vaccine.

This clonotype was seen a handful of times. This chain joins TRBV5-6 and TRBJ2-1, with D tentatively TRBD1 or TRBD2 (5 bases each). Trimming removed 4 bases at V and 8 bases at J, with 19 bases between. Germline V gives CDR1 SGHDT, CDR2 YYEEEE. CDR3 size: 15 residues. CDR3 protein: CASSPFGRGHDEQFF. DNA for the CDR3: TGTGCCAGCAGCCCTTTCGGACGGGGCCACGATGAGCAGTTCTTC.

This chain joins TRBV23-1 and TRBJ2-5, with 7 positions matching TRBD1. TRBV23-1 falls under the ORF class, with uncertain function. V gave up 0 bases and J gave up 5 bases; unmatched junction bases: 9. The CDR3 length is 16 residues. CDR3 in DNA: TGCGCCAGCAGTCAATCGAGTCAGGGGGAATATGAGACCCAGTACTTC. This gives the protein CASSQSSQGEYETQYF.

The chain recombines TRBV5-1 with TRBJ1-1, with D perhaps TRBD1 (5 bases). V was cut by 4 bases and J by 0 bases, with 13 bases left in between. Germline CDR1 reads SGHRS; CDR2 reads YFSETQ. The CDR3 length is 15 residues. CDR3 sequence: CASSPQVPMNTEAFF. The CDR3 DNA reads TGCGCCAGCAGCCCACAGGTCCCTATGAACACTGAAGCTTTCTTT. The full variable domain, its missing parts supplied by reference TRBV5-1 and TRBJ1-1, is KAGVTQTPRYLIKTRGQQVTLSCSPISGHRSVSWYQQTPGQGLQFLFEYFSETQRNKGNFPGRFSGRQFSNSRSEMNVSTLELGDSALYLCASSPQVPMNTEAFFGQGTRLTVV.

This clonotype was seen repeatedly, ten times or more. The chain joins TRBV6-1 to TRBJ2-1, with D perhaps matching TRBD2 (6 bases). V was clipped by 6 bases and J by 4 bases, with 13 bases between them. CDR3 length: 14 residues. Germline V gene lookup returns CDR1 MNHNS and CDR2 SASEGT. The CDR3 nucleotides read TGTGCCAGCAGCCCCGTCGGGACTTACAATGAGCAGTTCTTC. As protein: CASSPVGTYNEQFF.

This clonotype was observed a few times. The chain uses TRBV28 and TRBJ2-1; D is ambiguous. CDR1 is MDHEN, CDR2 SYDVKM, per germline. This CDR3 has 14 amino acids. Trimming cost V 10 bases and J 5 bases, with 18 bases left between them. CDR3 region: CAMGPERRHNEQFF. The CDR3 DNA reads TGTGCCATGGGCCCCGAGCGACGGCACAATGAGCAGTTCTTC. The full variable domain, rest sourced from reference TRBV28 and TRBJ2-1, is DVKVTQSSRYLVKRTGEKVFLECVQDMDHENMFWYRQDPGLGLRLIYFSYDVKMKEKGDIPEGYSVSREKKERFSLILESASTNQTSMYLCAMGPERRHNEQFFGPGTRLTVL.

This clonotype was picked up many times. This CDR3 reads CSVLGSTEAFF. CDR3 DNA: TGCAGCGTTCTCGGATCCACTGAAGCTTTCTTT. The V and J genes are TRBV29-1 and TRBJ1-1, with unresolved D. The V gene lost 5 bases and the J gene lost 4 bases, with 8 bases spanning the gap. Germline V lookup: CDR1 SQVTM, CDR2 ANQGSEA. The CDR3 is 11 residues long.

This clonotype showed up many times. The chain combines TRBV6-1 with TRBJ2-7, with D possibly being TRBD1 (5 bases). Trimming took off 1 base at V and 3 bases at J, with 7 bases between the two ends. The CDR3 runs to 13 residues. The germline gives CDR1 MNHNS, CDR2 SASEGT. CDR3: CASSEGRVYEQYF. Written as DNA, the CDR3 is TGTGCCAGCAGTGAAGGCAGGGTCTACGAGCAGTACTTC.

This clonotype was counted ten times or more. This chain links TRBV7-9 with TRBJ2-2; 9 nucleotides line up with TRBD2. This CDR3 comprises 14 residues. Germline V gene lookup returns CDR1 SEHNR and CDR2 FQNEAQ (reference sequence). V was pared by 5 bases and J by 5 bases, with 3 bases of the junction left unmatched. CDR3 sequence reads: CASSQRGATGELFF. The CDR3, as DNA: TGTGCCAGCAGCCAGCGGGGGGCGACCGGGGAGCTGTTTTTT.

This clonotype has ten or more counts. The chain links TRBV20-1 to TRBJ2-7; weak D call: TRBD1 (6 bases). The CDR3 extends over 14 amino acids. Germline V gene sequence: CDR1 DFQATT, CDR2 SNEGSKA (reference sequence). V was shortened by 6 bases and J by 3 bases, with 18 bases between the two germline ends. The CDR3 DNA follows: TGCAGTGCCCCTAGGGCCCCGGGACACTACGAGCAGTACTTC. Amino acids: CSAPRAPGHYEQYF.

This clonotype has a count of ten or more. The rearrangement links TRBV20-1 to TRBJ2-1; 9 bases are shared with TRBD2. In germline, CDR1 is DFQATT, CDR2 SNEGSKA (reference sequence). The CDR3 has 15 residues. After removal of 0 bases from V and 3 bases from J, the junction contained 3 bases not matched to a gene. As DNA, the CDR3 is TGCAGTGCTAGAGATAGACTAGCGGTCTACAATGAGCAGTTCTTC. Residues: CSARDRLAVYNEQFF.

This clonotype was counted many times. The chain joins TRBV27 to TRBJ2-7; 8 nucleotides agree with TRBD2. There are 15 residues in the CDR3. Germline V gene lookup returns CDR1 MNHEY and CDR2 SMNVEV (reference sequence). The junction had 7 bases not matched to a gene; V was cut back by 4 bases and J by 2 bases. The chain's CDR3 is CASSSTMGLAYEQYF. The CDR3 nucleotides are TGTGCCAGCAGTTCTACGATGGGACTAGCCTACGAGCAGTACTTC.

This clonotype was detected ten times or more. The J gene is TRBJ2-7, the V gene TRBV20-1; 9 bases are a match to TRBD2. Germline V gene sequence: CDR1 DFQATT, CDR2 SNEGSKA (reference sequence). The CDR3 has 13 residues. V shed 7 bases and J 2 bases; nucleotides not matched to a gene: 6. CDR3 nucleotide sequence: TGCAGTGGGGCTAGCGGGGACCCCTACGAGCAGTACTTC. It yields the protein CSGASGDPYEQYF.

This clonotype was seen ten or more times. This sequence joins TRBV7-9 and TRBJ2-3; the match to TRBD1 covers 8 bases. The germline CDR1 and CDR2 sequences are SEHNR and FQNEAQ (reference sequence). J lost 2 bases, V lost 6 bases, and 10 bases had no gene match. The CDR3 runs to 16 residues. The CDR3 sequence: CASRIGGQGNTDTQYF. DNA of the CDR3: TGTGCCAGCAGGATCGGAGGACAGGGAAACACAGATACGCAGTATTTT.